The sequence of this T cell receptor (beta chain) was determined in a study of T cells after yellow fever vaccination. TCRdb reprocessed the 5' RACE reads via MiXCR and lists one record per CDR3 protein. Seen here are fewer than 100,000 distinct CDR3 sequences, roughly 8.2% observed once, and the top ten hold around 17%. This clonotype was picked up many times. The TCR sequence derives from a man between 18 and 35 years old who received the YFV17D yellow fever vaccine. The specimen was CD8+ T cells not binding an NS4B(214-222) dextramer, sorted from PBMCs, collected around 15 days after the first yellow fever vaccination.

In DNA form, the CDR3 reads TGTGCCAGCAGTTACTCCGGGACAGGGGGCTACGAGCAGTACGTC. Encoded protein: CASSYSGTGGYEQYV. The chain combines TRBV6-2 or TRBV6-3 with TRBJ2-7; 11 nucleotides match TRBD1. V lost 0 bases, J lost 3 bases, and 1 base stayed unmatched. Germline V CDR1 and CDR2: MNHEY, SVGEGT. The CDR3 extends over 15 amino acids.